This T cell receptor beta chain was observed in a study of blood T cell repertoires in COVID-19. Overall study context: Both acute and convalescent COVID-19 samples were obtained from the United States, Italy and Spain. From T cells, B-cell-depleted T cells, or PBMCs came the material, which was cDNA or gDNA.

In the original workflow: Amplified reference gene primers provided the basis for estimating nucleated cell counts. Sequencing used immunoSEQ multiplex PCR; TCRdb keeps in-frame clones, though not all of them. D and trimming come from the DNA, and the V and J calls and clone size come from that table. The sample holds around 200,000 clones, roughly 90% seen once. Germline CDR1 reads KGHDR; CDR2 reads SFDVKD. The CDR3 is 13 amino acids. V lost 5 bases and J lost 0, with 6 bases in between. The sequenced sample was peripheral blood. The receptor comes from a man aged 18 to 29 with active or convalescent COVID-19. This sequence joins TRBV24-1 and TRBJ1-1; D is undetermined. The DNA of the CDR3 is TGTGCCACCAGTGCTACGGTGAACACTGAAGCTTTCTTT. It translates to CATSATVNTEAFF.